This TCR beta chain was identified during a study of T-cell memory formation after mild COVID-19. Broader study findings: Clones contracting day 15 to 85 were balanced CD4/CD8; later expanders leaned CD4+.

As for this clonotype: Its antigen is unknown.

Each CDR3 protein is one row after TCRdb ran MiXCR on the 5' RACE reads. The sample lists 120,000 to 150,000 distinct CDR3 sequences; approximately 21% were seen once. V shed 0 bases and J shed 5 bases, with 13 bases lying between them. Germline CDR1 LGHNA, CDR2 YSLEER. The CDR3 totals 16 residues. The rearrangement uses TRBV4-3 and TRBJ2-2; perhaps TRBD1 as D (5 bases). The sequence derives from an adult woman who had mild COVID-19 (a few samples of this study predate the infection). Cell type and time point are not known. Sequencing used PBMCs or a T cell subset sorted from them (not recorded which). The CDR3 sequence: CASSQDYRSMTGELFF. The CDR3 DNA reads TGCGCCAGCAGCCAAGACTACAGGAGCATGACCGGGGAGCTGTTTTTT.